This entry lists 22 T cell receptor beta chains sequenced from one sample in a study of persistence of HIV-infected CD4 T cells. Cells were stimulated with overlapping HIV-1 Gag 15-mer peptides. CD40L-negative CD69-negative CD45RO-high memory CD4+ T cells were sorted as populations depleted of antigen-responding cells. The antigens of these receptors remain unknown. This was the immunoSEQ version 4 assay in survey mode. The repertoire was sequenced with immunoSEQ multiplex PCR; TCRdb's copy has only in-frame clones and lacks some. The sample records roughly 32,000 clones, 82% being singletons. Here the sequenced sample was CD4+ T cells sorted from PBMCs after 18-hour stimulation, taken from a patient who received antiretroviral therapy. The receptors here all came from an adult woman with HIV who was CMV-seropositive.

The chain recombines TRBV6-5 with TRBJ2-7; 12 bases are shared with TRBD2. CDR3 length: 15 amino acids. Germline V gene sequence: CDR1 MNHEY, CDR2 SVGAGI. The junction had 3 bases not matched to a gene; V was cut back by 6 bases and J by 0 bases. CDR3 sequence: CASSGGLAGSYEQYF. In nucleotides, the CDR3 is TGTGCCAGCAGCGGGGGACTAGCGGGCTCCTACGAGCAGTACTTC.

The genes are TRBV5-1 and TRBJ2-5; TRBD1 matches 11 bases. The length of the CDR3 is 16 residues. Germline lookup yields CDR1 SGHRS and CDR2 YFSETQ. Germline trimming cut 3 bases from V and 4 bases from J; bases unmatched to any gene: 8. CDR3 in amino acids: CASSSQGQGVSETQYF. The CDR3 DNA reads TGCGCCAGCAGCTCTCAGGGACAGGGGGTTTCAGAGACCCAGTACTTC.

The V call is TRBV2, the J call TRBJ2-4; D gene uncertain. Looked up from germline, CDR1 is SNHLY and CDR2 is FYNNEI. CDR3 length equals 15 residues. Deletions cut 6 bases from V and 0 bases from J, with 12 bases between. For the CDR3, the DNA is TGTGCCAGCAGAATCCAAGACCTAGCCAAAAACATTCAGTACTTC. It codes for CASRIQDLAKNIQYF.

V and J are TRBV4-1 and TRBJ1-1; D gene uncertain. This CDR3 is built from 13 residues. The V gene lost 1 base and the J gene lost 5 bases, with 8 bases spanning the gap. The germline CDR1 and CDR2 sequences are MGHRA and YSYEKL. The CDR3 nucleotides are TGCGCCAGCAGCCAAGGCCTCGAAACTGAAGCTTTCTTT. Protein: CASSQGLETEAFF.

The V and J genes are TRBV20-1 and TRBJ1-5, with unresolved D. Trimming pared 3 bases from V and 6 bases from J, leaving 21 bases between. This CDR3 comprises 16 residues. The germline CDR1 and CDR2 sequences are DFQATT and SNEGSKA (reference sequence). CDR3 sequence reads: CSASIAGRAQGQPQHF. CDR3 coding DNA: TGCAGTGCTAGTATTGCAGGACGAGCCCAAGGTCAGCCCCAGCATTTT.

The rearrangement joins TRBV12-3 or TRBV12-4 to TRBJ2-1; D may correspond to TRBD1 or TRBD2 (6 bases each). The CDR3 totals 13 residues. V was pared by 8 bases and J by 4 bases, with 12 bases between. In DNA, the CDR3 is TGTGCCAGCCGCCGAGGGGGGTACAATGAGCAGTTCTTC. Its translation: CASRRGGYNEQFF.

The genes are TRBV5-1 and TRBJ2-3; D remains unclear. The germline V gene has CDR1 SGHRS and CDR2 YFSETQ. The CDR3 extends over 12 amino acids. The V gene lost 3 bases and the J gene lost 2 bases, with 4 bases spanning the gap. CDR3 nucleotide sequence: TGCGCCAGCAGCTCCTACACAGATACGCAGTATTTT. Translating gives CASSSYTDTQYF.

The J gene is TRBJ2-5, the V gene TRBV5-4; 15 bases match TRBD2. CDR1 is SGHNT, CDR2 YYREEE, per germline (reference sequence). Trimming at V came to 4 bases and at J to 5 bases, leaving 9 bases not matched to a gene. The CDR3 runs to 17 residues. CDR3 sequence: CASSAGLAGGPEETQYF. CDR3 in DNA: TGTGCCAGCAGCGCCGGACTAGCGGGGGGGCCGGAGGAGACCCAGTACTTC.

The V gene is TRBV7-2, the J gene TRBJ1-1, with 9 bases that match TRBD1. Germline V gene lookup returns CDR1 SGHTA and CDR2 FQGNSA. There are 15 residues in the CDR3. The V segment lost 5 bases and the J segment 5 bases; nucleotides outside the gene matches: 9. The CDR3 sequence: CASSPQGQGKTEAFF. CDR3 in DNA: TGTGCCAGCAGCCCCCAGGGACAGGGTAAGACTGAAGCTTTCTTT.

The CDR3 loop is CASSLRGYGSPLHF. In DNA, the CDR3 is TGTGCCAGCAGCTTGAGGGGGTATGGCTCACCCCTCCACTTT. The genes are TRBV5-8 and TRBJ1-6, with D possibly being TRBD1 (6 bases). CDR3 length: 14 residues. Germline V gene data show CDR1 as SGHTS and CDR2 as YDEGEE. Trimming cost V 1 base and J 10 bases, with 12 bases left between them.

The chain combines TRBV5-1 with TRBJ2-2; the match to TRBD2 covers 8 bases. There are 16 residues in the CDR3. V was pared by 4 bases and J by 5 bases, with 10 bases of the junction left unmatched. CDR1 SGHRS and CDR2 YFSETQ come from the germline V gene. CDR3 sequence reads: CASSPSGSGSTGELFF. The CDR3 coding sequence is TGCGCCAGCAGCCCATCCGGGAGCGGGAGTACCGGGGAGCTGTTTTTT.

The chain uses TRBV14 and TRBJ2-3, with 9 bases that match TRBD2. Germline V gives CDR1 SGHDN, CDR2 FVKESK. The CDR3 is made up of 16 amino acids. Germline trimming cut 4 bases from V and 2 bases from J; bases unmatched to any gene: 7. CDR3 nucleotide sequence: TGTGCCAGCAGCCCATGGCGGGGGGGTAACACAGATACGCAGTATTTT. This codes for CASSPWRGGNTDTQYF.

This clone was counted a single time. The rearrangement uses TRBV2 and TRBJ2-5, with D perhaps matching TRBD2 (6 bases). Trimming cost V 3 bases and J 2 bases, with 10 bases left between them. In germline, CDR1 is SNHLY, CDR2 FYNNEI. The CDR3 is 14 amino acids. Written as DNA, the CDR3 is TGTGCCAGCAGTGAGGGGGGTGGGCAAGAGACCCAGTACTTC. Protein product: CASSEGGGQETQYF.

This clone was recorded once. The rearrangement uses TRBV6-5 and TRBJ1-1; D unclear. V gave up 4 bases and J gave up 5 bases, with 8 bases separating them. This CDR3 is 12 amino acids long. Germline values: CDR1 MNHEY, CDR2 SVGAGI. CDR3 residues: CASSSAGTEAFF. The DNA for the CDR3 is TGTGCCAGCAGTTCGGCAGGTACTGAAGCTTTCTTT.

Only a few counts were recorded for this clone. The V call is TRBV3-1 (or the pseudogene TRBV3-2), the J call TRBJ1-1, with D unclear. V lost 0 bases, J lost 6 bases, and 11 bases lay in between. There are 14 residues in the CDR3. Germline V gene sequence: CDR1 LGHDT, CDR2 YNNKEL (reference sequence). The CDR3: CASSQDRTSAEAFF. DNA of the CDR3: TGTGCCAGCAGCCAAGATCGGACGTCCGCTGAAGCTTTCTTT.

The rearrangement links TRBV19 to TRBJ2-3; no definite D call. There are 14 residues in the CDR3. In germline, CDR1 is LNHDA, CDR2 SQIVND (reference sequence). Trimming cost V 5 bases and J 3 bases, with 12 bases left between them. The CDR3 DNA reads TGTGCCAGTAGTCCTTCGGAGTTAACAGATACGCAGTATTTT. As protein: CASSPSELTDTQYF.

The chain carries TRBV10-3 and TRBJ2-7, with D possibly matching TRBD2 (6 bases). The CDR3 loop spans 12 amino acids. Trimming left V 6 bases short and J 7 bases short, with 13 bases between. Germline V CDR1 and CDR2: ENHRY, SYGVKD. In nucleotides, the CDR3 is TGTGCCATCAGGGCGGAGGCGGGGGAGCAGTACTTC. It is translated as CAIRAEAGEQYF.

This rearrangement joins TRBV14 to TRBJ2-5, with D perhaps matching TRBD1 (6 bases). Germline V CDR1 and CDR2: SGHDN, FVKESK. Trimming took 1 base from V and 2 from J, leaving 14 bases between them. The CDR3 is 16 residues long. This CDR3 reads CASSQGRRRGQETQYF. The CDR3 DNA follows: TGTGCCAGCAGCCAAGGGCGGCGAAGGGGGCAAGAGACCCAGTACTTC.

The V and J genes are TRBV28 and TRBJ2-2; 8 bases align to TRBD1. V was pared by 5 bases and J by 4 bases, with 6 bases of the junction left unmatched. The CDR3 spans 15 residues. Per the germline V gene, CDR1 is MDHEN and CDR2 is SYDVKM. The CDR3 region is CASSGGQGRTGELFF. As DNA, the CDR3 is TGTGCCAGCAGTGGCGGACAGGGCCGCACCGGGGAGCTGTTTTTT. The complete variable domain, with remaining parts taken from reference TRBV28 and TRBJ2-2, reads DVKVTQSSRYLVKRTGEKVFLECVQDMDHENMFWYRQDPGLGLRLIYFSYDVKMKEKGDIPEGYSVSREKKERFSLILESASTNQTSMYLCASSGGQGRTGELFFGEGSRLTVL.

The rearrangement links TRBV2 to TRBJ1-2; 8 nucleotides align to TRBD1. This CDR3 contains 12 residues. J lost 6 bases, V lost 9 bases, and 6 bases had no gene match. The germline gives CDR1 SNHLY, CDR2 FYNNEI. The DNA of the CDR3 is TGTGCCAGTAAAGAGGGACAGGATGGCTACACCTTC. Protein: CASKEGQDGYTF.

This clone was seen only once. The chain carries TRBV7-8 and TRBJ1-4; D is unclear. Germline CDR1 reads SGHVS; CDR2 reads FQNEAQ. Trimming removed 1 base from V and 8 bases from J, with 11 bases in between. The CDR3 has 14 residues. The CDR3 reads CASSLEAGREKLFF. The CDR3 nucleotides are TGTGCCAGCAGCTTAGAGGCAGGCCGCGAAAAACTGTTTTTT.

The chain recombines TRBV29-1 with TRBJ2-3, with D possibly TRBD1 on 5 matching bases. The CDR3 consists of 14 residues. The germline V gene encodes CDR1 SQVTM and CDR2 ANQGSEA. V lost 3 bases to trimming and J lost 3 bases, with 13 bases between them. The CDR3 DNA follows: TGCAGCGTTGATAATCCCCAGGGAACAGATACGCAGTATTTT. Translation gives CSVDNPQGTDTQYF.